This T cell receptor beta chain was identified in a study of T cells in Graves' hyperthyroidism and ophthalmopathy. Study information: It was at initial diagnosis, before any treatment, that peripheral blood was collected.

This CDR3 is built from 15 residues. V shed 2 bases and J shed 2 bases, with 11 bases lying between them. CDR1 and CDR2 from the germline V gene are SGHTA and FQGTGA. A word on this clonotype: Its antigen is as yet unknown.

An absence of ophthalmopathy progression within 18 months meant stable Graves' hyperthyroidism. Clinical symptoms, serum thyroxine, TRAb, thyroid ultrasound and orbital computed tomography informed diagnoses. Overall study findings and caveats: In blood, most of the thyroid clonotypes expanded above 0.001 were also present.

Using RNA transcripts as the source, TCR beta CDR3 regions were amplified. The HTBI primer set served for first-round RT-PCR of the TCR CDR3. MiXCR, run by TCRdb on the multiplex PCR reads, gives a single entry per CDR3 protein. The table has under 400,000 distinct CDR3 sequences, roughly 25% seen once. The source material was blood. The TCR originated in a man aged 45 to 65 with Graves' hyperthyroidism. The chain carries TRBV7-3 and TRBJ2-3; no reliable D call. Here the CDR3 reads CASSLASATTDTQYF. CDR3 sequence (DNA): TGTGCCAGCAGCTTAGCCAGCGCGACCACAGATACGCAGTATTTT.